The present T cell receptor (beta chain) was sequenced within a study of technical replicates of blood from several donors. The data were produced by immunoSEQ multiplex PCR, yet TCRdb's version contains in-frame clones alone and is incomplete. Seen here are around 80,000 clones, about 94% observed once, and the top ten hold 0.38%. This CDR3 has 13 residues. V was clipped by 4 bases and J by 3 bases, with 7 bases between them. From germline, CDR1 is MGHRA and CDR2 YSYEKL. This receptor was taken from a human donor in good health. The chain couples TRBV4-1 to TRBJ2-1; D may be TRBD1 (5 bases). The sample was T cells isolated from PBMCs. CDR3 nucleotide sequence: TGCGCCAGCAGCCTTGACAGCTACAATGAGCAGTTCTTC. Its translation: CASSLDSYNEQFF.